A single T cell receptor (beta chain) is shown here with its context. This specimen belongs to a study of patients and donors after allogeneic stem cell transplantation. The germline CDR1 and CDR2 sequences are SQVTM and ANQGSEA. The germline V and J ends were trimmed by 7 bases and 4 bases, with 13 bases remaining between them. CDR3 length: 12 residues. TCRdb reprocessed the RT-PCR reads with MiXCR, giving one entry per CDR3 protein. The sample lists 150,000 to 250,000 distinct CDR3 sequences, around two fifths occurring once. This sequence originates from a human donor who was either an allogeneic HSCT recipient or a stem cell or donor lymphocyte infusion donor (not recorded which). It is not recorded whose cells these are; they may come from a transplant donor. The specimen sequenced was blood, either unsorted or a sorted T cell fraction (not recorded which). This chain connects TRBV29-1 to TRBJ1-2; D ambiguous. CDR3 DNA sequence: TGCAGCGGTCGGGTTTGGGGCTATGGCTACACCTTC. Its translation is CSGRVWGYGYTF.